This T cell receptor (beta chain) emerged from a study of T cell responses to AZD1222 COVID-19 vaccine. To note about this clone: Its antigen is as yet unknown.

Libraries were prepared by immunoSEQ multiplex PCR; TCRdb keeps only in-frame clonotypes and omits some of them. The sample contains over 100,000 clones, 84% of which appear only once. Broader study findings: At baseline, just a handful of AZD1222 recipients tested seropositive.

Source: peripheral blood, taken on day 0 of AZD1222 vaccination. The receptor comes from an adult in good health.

The CDR3 spells CASSLQTHYEQYF. Here the CDR3 DNA reads TGTGCCAGCAGCTTGCAGACACACTACGAGCAGTACTTC. J is TRBJ2-7 and V is TRBV5-5; D remains ambiguous. Trimming removed 1 base from V and 3 bases from J, with 8 bases in between. CDR3 length: 13 amino acids. Germline-derived CDR1 and CDR2 are SGHKS and YYEKEE (reference sequence).